The clone carrying this T cell receptor (beta chain) was detected only a few times. The antigen remains undetermined. The assay that was used to sequence DNA from cultured CD4+ T cells was the Oncomine TCR Beta short-read assay. TCRdb called the PCR reads again in MiXCR, with one record for every CDR3 protein. The table includes under 20,000 distinct CDR3 sequences, approximately 45% detected once. The data stem from a study of vaccination and CD4 T cells after COVID-19. Germline lookup yields CDR1 DFQATT and CDR2 SNEGSKA (reference sequence). The CDR3 is made up of 14 amino acids. V trimming: 6 bases; J trimming: 2 bases; junction bases outside the gene matches: 4. Treatment described: approximately nine-day PBMC culture with coronavirus spike peptide pools or control peptides (ViraFEST assay).

This specimen consisted of CD4+ T cells from blood, cultured in vitro, obtained after SARS-CoV-2 vaccination. The sequence derives from a human donor who had recovered from COVID-19. The V call is TRBV20-1, the J call TRBJ2-7; 13 nucleotides match TRBD2. The CDR3 bases are TGCAGTGCCCAGGGACTAGCGGGAACCTACGAGCAGTACTTC. Encoded protein: CSAQGLAGTYEQYF.